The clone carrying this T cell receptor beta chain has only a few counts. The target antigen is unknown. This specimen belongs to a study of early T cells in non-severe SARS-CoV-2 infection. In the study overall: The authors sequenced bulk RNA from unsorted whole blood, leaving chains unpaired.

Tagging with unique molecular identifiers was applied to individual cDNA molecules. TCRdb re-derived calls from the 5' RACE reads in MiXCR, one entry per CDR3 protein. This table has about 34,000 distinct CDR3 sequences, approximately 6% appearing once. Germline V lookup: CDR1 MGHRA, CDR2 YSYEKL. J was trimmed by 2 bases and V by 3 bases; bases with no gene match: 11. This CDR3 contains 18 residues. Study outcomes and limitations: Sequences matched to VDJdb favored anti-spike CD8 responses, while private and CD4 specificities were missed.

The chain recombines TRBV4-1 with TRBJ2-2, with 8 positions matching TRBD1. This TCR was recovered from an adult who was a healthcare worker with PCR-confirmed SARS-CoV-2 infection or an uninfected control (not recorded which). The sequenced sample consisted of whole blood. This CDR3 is CASSQETGGRANTGELFF. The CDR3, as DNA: TGCGCCAGCAGCCAGGAAACAGGGGGTCGCGCAAACACCGGGGAGCTGTTTTTT.